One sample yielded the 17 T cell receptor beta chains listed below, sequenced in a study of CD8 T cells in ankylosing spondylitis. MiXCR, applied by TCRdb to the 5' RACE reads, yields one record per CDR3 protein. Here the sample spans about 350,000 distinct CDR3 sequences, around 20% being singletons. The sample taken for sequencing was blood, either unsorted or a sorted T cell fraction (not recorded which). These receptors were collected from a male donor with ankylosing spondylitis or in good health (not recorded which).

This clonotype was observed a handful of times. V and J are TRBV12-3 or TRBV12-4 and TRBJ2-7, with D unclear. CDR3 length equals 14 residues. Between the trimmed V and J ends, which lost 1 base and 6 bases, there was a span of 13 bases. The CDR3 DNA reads TGTGCCAGCAGTTTAGGAACACCCACGGCCGAGCAGTACTTC. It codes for CASSLGTPTAEQYF.

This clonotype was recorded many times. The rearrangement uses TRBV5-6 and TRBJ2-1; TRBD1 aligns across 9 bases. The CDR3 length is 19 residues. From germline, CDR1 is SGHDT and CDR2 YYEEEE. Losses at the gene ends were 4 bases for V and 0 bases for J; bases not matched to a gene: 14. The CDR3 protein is CASSPSDRGPPSSYNEQFF. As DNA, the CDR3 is TGTGCCAGCAGCCCCTCGGACAGGGGACCGCCGAGCTCCTACAATGAGCAGTTCTTC.

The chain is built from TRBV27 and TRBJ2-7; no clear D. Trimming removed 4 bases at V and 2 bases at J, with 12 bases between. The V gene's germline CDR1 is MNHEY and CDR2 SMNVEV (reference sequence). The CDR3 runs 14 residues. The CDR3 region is CASSSLALPYEQYF. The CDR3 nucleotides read TGTGCCAGCAGTTCCCTGGCTCTACCCTACGAGCAGTACTTC.

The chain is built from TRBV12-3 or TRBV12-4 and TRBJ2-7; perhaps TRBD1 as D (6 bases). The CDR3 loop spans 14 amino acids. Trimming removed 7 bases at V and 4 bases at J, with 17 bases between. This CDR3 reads CASTWAGTSYEQYF. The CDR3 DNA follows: TGTGCCAGCACCTGGGCCGGGACATCTTACGAGCAGTACTTC.

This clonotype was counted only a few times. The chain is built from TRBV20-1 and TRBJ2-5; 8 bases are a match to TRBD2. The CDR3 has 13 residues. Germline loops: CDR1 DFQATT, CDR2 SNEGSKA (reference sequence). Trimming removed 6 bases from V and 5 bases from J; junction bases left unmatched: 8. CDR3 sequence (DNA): TGCAGTGCCGCGGGGGGACTAGAGGAGACCCAGTACTTC. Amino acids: CSAAGGLEETQYF.

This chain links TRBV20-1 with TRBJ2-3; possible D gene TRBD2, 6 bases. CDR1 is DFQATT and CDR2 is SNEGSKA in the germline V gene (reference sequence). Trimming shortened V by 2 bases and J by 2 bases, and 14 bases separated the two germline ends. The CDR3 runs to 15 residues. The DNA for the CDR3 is TGCAGTGCTAGACCCCGCGGAGGGGCCACAGATACGCAGTATTTT. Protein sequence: CSARPRGGATDTQYF.

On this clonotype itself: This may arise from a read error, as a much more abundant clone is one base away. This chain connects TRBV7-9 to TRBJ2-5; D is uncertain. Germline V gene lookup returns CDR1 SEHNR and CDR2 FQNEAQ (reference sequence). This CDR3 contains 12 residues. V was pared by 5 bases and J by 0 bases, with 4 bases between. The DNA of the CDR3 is TGTGCCAGCAGCCCGGACCAAGAGACCCAGTACTTC. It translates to CASSPDQETQYF.

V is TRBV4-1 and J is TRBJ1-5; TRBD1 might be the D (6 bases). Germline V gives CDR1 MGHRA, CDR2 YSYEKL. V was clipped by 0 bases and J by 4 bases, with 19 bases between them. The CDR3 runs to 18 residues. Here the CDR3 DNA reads TGCGCCAGCAGCCAAGAATCGATTCGCGACAGGCGTAATCAGCCCCAGCATTTT. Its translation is CASSQESIRDRRNQPQHF.

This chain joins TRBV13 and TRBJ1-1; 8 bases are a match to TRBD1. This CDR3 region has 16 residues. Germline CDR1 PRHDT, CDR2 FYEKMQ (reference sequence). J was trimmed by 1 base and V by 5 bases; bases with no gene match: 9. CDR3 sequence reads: CASSTRDRGKNTEAFF. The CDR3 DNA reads TGTGCCAGCAGCACCCGAGACAGGGGCAAGAACACTGAAGCTTTCTTT. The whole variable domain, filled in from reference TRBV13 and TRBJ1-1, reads AAGVIQSPRHLIKEKRETATLKCYPIPRHDTVYWYQQGPGQDPQFLISFYEKMQSDKGSIPDRFSAQQFSDYHSELNMSSLELGDSALYFCASSTRDRGKNTEAFFGQGTRLTVV.

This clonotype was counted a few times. CDR3 DNA: TGCAGTGCTAGATATACAGGGCTCAACGAGCAGTACTTC. It translates to CSARYTGLNEQYF. This chain links TRBV20-1 with TRBJ2-7; D may be TRBD1 (6 bases). The CDR3 totals 13 residues. Between the trimmed V and J ends, which lost 2 bases and 5 bases, there was a span of 13 bases. The germline V gene has CDR1 DFQATT and CDR2 SNEGSKA (reference sequence).

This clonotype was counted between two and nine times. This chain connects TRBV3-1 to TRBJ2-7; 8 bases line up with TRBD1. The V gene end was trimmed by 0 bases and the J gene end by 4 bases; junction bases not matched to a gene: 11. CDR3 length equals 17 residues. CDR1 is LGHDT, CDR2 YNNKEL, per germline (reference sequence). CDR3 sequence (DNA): TGTGCCAGCAGCCAAGAATCCTTGCAGGGGGCGGGATACGAGCAGTACTTC. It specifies CASSQESLQGAGYEQYF.

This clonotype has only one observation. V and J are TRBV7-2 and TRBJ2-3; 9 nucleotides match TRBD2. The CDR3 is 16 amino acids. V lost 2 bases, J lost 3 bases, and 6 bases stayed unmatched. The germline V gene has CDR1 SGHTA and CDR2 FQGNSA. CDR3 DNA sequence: TGTGCCAGCAGCTTATGGAGCGGGGGGAAAACAGATACGCAGTATTTT. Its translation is CASSLWSGGKTDTQYF.

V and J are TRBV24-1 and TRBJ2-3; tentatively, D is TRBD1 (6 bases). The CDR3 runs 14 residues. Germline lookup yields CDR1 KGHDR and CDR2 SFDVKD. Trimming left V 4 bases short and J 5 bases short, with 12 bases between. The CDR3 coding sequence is TGTGCCACCAGTGAGTCTACAGGGTTAGATACGCAGTATTTT. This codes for CATSESTGLDTQYF.

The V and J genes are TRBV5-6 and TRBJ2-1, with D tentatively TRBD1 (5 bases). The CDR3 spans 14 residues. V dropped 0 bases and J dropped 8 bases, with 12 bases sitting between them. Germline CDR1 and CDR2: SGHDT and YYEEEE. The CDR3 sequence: CASSLVGRAYEQFF. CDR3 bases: TGTGCCAGCAGCTTGGTGGGCAGGGCATATGAGCAGTTCTTC.

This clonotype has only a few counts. For the CDR3, the DNA is TGCGCCAGCAGCTCGCAGGGGGAATTGGAGACCCAGTACTTC. Translating gives CASSSQGELETQYF. The chain employs TRBV5-1 and TRBJ2-5; 7 bases are shared with TRBD1. The length of the CDR3 is 14 residues. V was pared by 3 bases and J by 5 bases, with 7 bases of the junction left unmatched. The germline gives CDR1 SGHRS, CDR2 YFSETQ.

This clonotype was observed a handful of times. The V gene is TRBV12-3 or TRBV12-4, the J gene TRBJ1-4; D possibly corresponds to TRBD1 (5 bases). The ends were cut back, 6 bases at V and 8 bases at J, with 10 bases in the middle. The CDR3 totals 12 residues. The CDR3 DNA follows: TGTGCCAGCAGGGGTCGACAGGAAAAACTGTTTTTT. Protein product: CASRGRQEKLFF.

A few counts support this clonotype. The CDR3 DNA reads as TGTGCCAGCAGTAGCCAGCTAACTAGCACAGATACGCAGTATTTT. This codes for CASSSQLTSTDTQYF. The rearrangement joins TRBV6-2 or TRBV6-3 to TRBJ2-3; D is unresolved. CDR3 length: 15 residues. Germline-derived CDR1 and CDR2 are MNHEY and SVGEGT. Deletions cut 5 bases from V and 0 bases from J, with 12 bases between.